The clone carrying this T cell receptor (beta chain) was seen at least ten times. Original methodology: A typical sample had approximately 93,000 TCRs, with roughly 23,224 to 690,600 overall. From the RACE reads, TCRdb called clonotypes with MiXCR, one entry per CDR3 protein. These V and J calls derive from TCRdb rather than the authors' analysis. The sample consists of just over 80,000 distinct CDR3 sequences, roughly 10% of them appearing once. This record comes from a study of human T cells and chemical hapten exposure. The overall study: Researchers reported sensitizing an approximately 2 cm by approximately 2 cm upper inner arm skin site with 2% DPC. Alopecia areata, totalis or universalis affected patients who were mostly female.

The germline gives CDR1 MNHEY, CDR2 SVGAGI. The CDR3 spans 15 residues. Between the trimmed V and J ends, which lost 2 bases and 3 bases, there was a span of 11 bases. Time point denoted: patch test 1, 2 weeks after DPC sensitization. Treatment denoted: therapeutic diphenylcyclopropenone sensitization with weekly scalp DPC. The sequenced sample was whole blood, obtained in connection with sensitization to the hapten diphenylcyclopropenone (DPC). The chain couples TRBV6-5 to TRBJ1-5; D unclear. This TCR was sampled from a woman between 50 and 59 years old with alopecia areata. Some clones in this sample may be carry-over from other donors' samples. CDR3 in amino acids: CASSYPREDNQPQHF. The DNA of the CDR3 is TGTGCCAGCAGTTACCCCCGGGAAGACAATCAGCCCCAGCATTTT.